These 6 T cell receptor beta chains came from one sample sequenced in a study of T-cell memory formation after mild COVID-19. Each CDR3 protein gets one entry after TCRdb re-called the 5' RACE reads with MiXCR. The sample yields about half a million distinct CDR3 sequences, roughly 18% seen once. The sample comprised PBMCs or a T cell subset sorted from them (not recorded which). All receptors derive from an adult woman who had mild COVID-19 (a few samples of this study predate the infection). Cell type and time point are not known.

This clonotype was recorded a few times. This chain joins TRBV7-2 and TRBJ2-4, with D possibly matching TRBD1 (5 bases). Germline-derived CDR1 and CDR2 are SGHTA and FQGNSA. The CDR3 has 16 residues. Trimming took off 1 base at V and 2 bases at J, with 12 bases between the two ends. CDR3 in amino acids: CASSLGIGVTKNIQYF. The CDR3 region has the DNA TGTGCCAGCAGCTTAGGAATAGGGGTCACCAAAAACATTCAGTACTTC.

This clonotype was detected a few times. CDR3 protein: CSARRDHNQPQHF. CDR3 DNA sequence: TGCAGTGCTAGACGGGACCACAATCAGCCCCAGCATTTT. V usage is TRBV20-1 and J usage is TRBJ1-5; the D gene is possibly TRBD1 (5 bases). The CDR3 runs 13 residues. The V end lost 2 bases, the J end lost 3 bases, and 8 bases lay between the germline ends. Germline lookup yields CDR1 DFQATT and CDR2 SNEGSKA (reference sequence).

This clonotype was found many times. The CDR3 coding sequence is TGTGCCAGCAGTCCGCCTGGGACAGGGGGCAACCACGAGCAGTACTTC. Its protein product is CASSPPGTGGNHEQYF. The chain combines TRBV12-3 or TRBV12-4 with TRBJ2-7; 12 bases fit TRBD1. The ends lost 5 bases at V and 5 bases at J; junction bases unmatched: 10. This CDR3 comprises 16 residues.

V gene TRBV11-2 combines with J gene TRBJ2-7; D is possibly TRBD1 or TRBD2 (5 bases each). The CDR3 has 15 residues. Between the trimmed V and J ends, which lost 1 base and 5 bases, there was a span of 15 bases. Looked up from germline, CDR1 is SGHAT and CDR2 is FQNNGV. The DNA for the CDR3 is TGTGCCAGCAGCTTAGGAGATGGGGGTAGGGACGAGCAGTACTTC. This encodes CASSLGDGGRDEQYF.

The chain combines TRBV5-1 with TRBJ2-7; either TRBD1 or TRBD2 may supply D (6 bases each). The germline CDR1 and CDR2 sequences are SGHRS and YFSETQ. The CDR3 is 15 residues long. Trimming pared 5 bases from V and 6 bases from J, leaving 21 bases between. The CDR3 protein is CASSSGRGELLEQYF. CDR3 sequence (DNA): TGCGCCAGCAGTTCCGGAAGGGGGGAATTACTCGAGCAGTACTTC.

This clonotype turned up a few times. V is TRBV6-6 and J is TRBJ1-2; TRBD1 is a possible D gene (5 bases). There are 15 residues in the CDR3. V shed 6 bases and J shed 8 bases, with 22 bases lying between them. Germline V lookup: CDR1 MNHNY, CDR2 SVGAGI (reference sequence). The CDR3 nucleotides are TGTGCCAGCAGCCACAAAGGGACGGCAATCCGGGGCTACACCTTC. Translating it yields CASSHKGTAIRGYTF.